The 12 T cell receptor beta chains presented below share a single source sample, sequenced in a study of blood T cell repertoires in COVID-19. The data were produced by immunoSEQ multiplex PCR, yet TCRdb's version contains in-frame clones alone and is incomplete. The table records some 230,000 clones, about 80% of them present only once. Sequencing input: peripheral blood. Receptors originate from a woman aged 60 to 75 with acute or convalescent COVID-19.

The V and J genes are TRBV5-6 and TRBJ2-1; TRBD2 matches 9 bases. J gave up 1 base and V 0 bases, and 8 bases lay outside the gene matches. The CDR3 extends over 18 amino acids. Germline V gives CDR1 SGHDT, CDR2 YYEEEE. CDR3 in amino acids: CASSLVAGGIRSYNEQFF. The DNA of the CDR3 is TGTGCCAGCAGCTTGGTTGCGGGGGGGATAAGGTCCTACAATGAGCAGTTCTTC. Based on the CDR3 plus reference TRBV5-6 and TRBJ2-1, the full variable domain is DAGVTQSPTHLIKTRGQQVTLRCSPKSGHDTVSWYQQALGQGPQFIFQYYEEEERQRGNFPDRFSGHQFPNYSSELNVNALLLGDSALYLCASSLVAGGIRSYNEQFFGPGTRLTVL.

This sequence joins TRBV6-4 and TRBJ1-2; D is unresolved. Germline V lookup: CDR1 MRHNA, CDR2 SNTAGT. The CDR3 spans 13 residues. The germline V and J ends were trimmed by 3 bases and 4 bases, with 9 bases remaining between them. CDR3: CASSERVGYGYTF. The CDR3 DNA follows: TGTGCCAGCAGTGAGAGGGTCGGCTATGGCTACACCTTC.

This sequence joins TRBV12-3 or TRBV12-4 and TRBJ1-2; D gene unclear. V was trimmed by 4 bases and J by 6 bases, leaving 12 bases between them. The CDR3 spans 13 residues. The CDR3, as DNA: TGTGCCAGCAGTTCGTCATCGTCGGATGGCTACACCTTC. Translated: CASSSSSSDGYTF.

This chain links TRBV10-3 with TRBJ2-1; TRBD1 matches 8 bases. The CDR3 extends over 12 amino acids. Germline trimming cut 10 bases from V and 3 bases from J; bases unmatched to any gene: 2. CDR1 is ENHRY and CDR2 is SYGVKD in the germline V gene. The CDR3: CATGQGYNEQFF. Written as DNA, the CDR3 is TGTGCCACTGGACAGGGCTACAATGAGCAGTTCTTC.

This chain connects TRBV19 to TRBJ1-5; TRBD1 agrees at 9 bases. The CDR3 has 15 residues. V lost 4 bases to trimming and J lost 2 bases; unmatched junction nucleotides: 3. Germline CDR1 and CDR2: LNHDA and SQIVND (reference sequence). CDR3 protein: CASSRDRAGNQPQHF. In DNA, the CDR3 is TGTGCCAGTAGTAGGGACAGGGCTGGCAATCAGCCCCAGCATTTT.

The chain uses TRBV27 and TRBJ1-2, with a weak D call TRBD1 (5 bases). Germline V gene lookup returns CDR1 MNHEY and CDR2 SMNVEV (reference sequence). Trimming took off 5 bases at V and 6 bases at J, with 16 bases between the two ends. This CDR3 has 14 amino acids. This CDR3 reads CASSPLGHKDGYTF. The CDR3 DNA sequence: TGTGCCAGCAGTCCCCTGGGGCATAAGGATGGCTACACCTTC.

V usage is TRBV5-4 and J usage is TRBJ1-1, with D perhaps TRBD1 (5 bases). This CDR3 comprises 14 residues. From germline, CDR1 is SGHNT and CDR2 YYREEE (reference sequence). The V end lost 3 bases, the J end lost 7 bases, and 16 bases lay between the germline ends. The CDR3 DNA sequence: TGTGCCAGCAGCTATTACAGGCCAACCGGTGAAGCTTTCTTT. Its protein product is CASSYYRPTGEAFF. Looking up the rest from reference TRBV5-4 and TRBJ1-1 gives the full variable domain: ETGVTQSPTHLIKTRGQQVTLRCSSQSGHNTVSWYQQALGQGPQFIFQYYREEENGRGNFPPRFSGLQFPNYSSELNVNALELDDSALYLCASSYYRPTGEAFFGQGTRLTVV.

J is TRBJ2-3 and V is TRBV9, with a weak D call TRBD2 (5 bases). The V end was cut by 2 bases, the J end by 3 bases, with 16 bases between. The germline gives CDR1 SGDLS, CDR2 YYNGEE. There are 16 residues in the CDR3. The DNA for the CDR3 is TGTGCCAGCAGCGTTGACTGGGCGACGGGGACAGATACGCAGTATTTT. It codes for CASSVDWATGTDTQYF.

The chain has TRBV25-1 and TRBJ2-7, with 7 positions matching TRBD1. Looked up from germline, CDR1 is MGHDK and CDR2 is SYGVNS. The length of the CDR3 is 15 residues. Trimming took 1 base from V and 0 from J; bases not matched to a gene: 3. The CDR3 sequence: CASSESRTGSYEQYF. DNA of the CDR3: TGTGCCAGCAGTGAATCCAGGACAGGCTCCTACGAGCAGTACTTC.

V is TRBV19 and J is TRBJ2-3; TRBD2 matches 7 bases. With V trimmed by 4 bases and J by 0 bases, 4 bases remained unmatched. Looked up from germline, CDR1 is LNHDA and CDR2 is SQIVND (reference sequence). This CDR3 contains 15 residues. CDR3 bases: TGTGCCAGTAGTAGGGGGGGAACTAGCACAGATACGCAGTATTTT. The encoded protein is CASSRGGTSTDTQYF.

This CDR3 is CASSARDRSGELFF. Here the CDR3 DNA reads TGTGCCAGCAGCGCCCGGGACAGATCCGGGGAGCTGTTTTTT. V gene TRBV9 combines with J gene TRBJ2-2, with TRBD1 matching 7 bases. CDR3 length: 14 residues. J gave up 6 bases and V 3 bases, and 5 bases lay outside the gene matches. Germline CDR1 reads SGDLS; CDR2 reads YYNGEE.

CDR3 nucleotides: TGTGCCAGCAGCCAAGATTCGGTACTAGCGCAAAGAGGGGAGCTGTTTTTT. Its translation is CASSQDSVLAQRGELFF. The gene calls are TRBV3-1 (or the pseudogene TRBV3-2) and TRBJ2-2; TRBD2 matches 7 bases. V lost 0 bases, J lost 8 bases, and 12 bases stayed unmatched. Per the germline V gene, CDR1 is LGHDT and CDR2 is YNNKEL (reference sequence). This CDR3 comprises 17 residues.